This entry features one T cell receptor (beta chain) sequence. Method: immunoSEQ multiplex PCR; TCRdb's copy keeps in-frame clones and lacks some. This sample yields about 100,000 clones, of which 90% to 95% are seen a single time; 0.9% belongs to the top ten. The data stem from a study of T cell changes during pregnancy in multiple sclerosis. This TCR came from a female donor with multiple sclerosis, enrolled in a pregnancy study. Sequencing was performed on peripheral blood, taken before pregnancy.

The CDR3 sequence: CASSNYRGSTGELFF. CDR3 DNA sequence: TGTGCCAGTAGTAACTACAGGGGAAGCACCGGGGAGCTGTTTTTT. This chain connects TRBV19 to TRBJ2-2, with TRBD1 identical over 7 bases. Germline V gives CDR1 LNHDA, CDR2 SQIVND (reference sequence). The CDR3 extends over 15 amino acids. J was trimmed by 4 bases and V by 4 bases; bases with no gene match: 6.